This T cell receptor beta chain was recorded in a study of cytomegalovirus exposure and HLA in healthy donors. Of note for this clone: Its antigen is unidentified.

The germline V and J ends were trimmed by 5 bases and 2 bases, with 16 bases remaining between them. Germline loops: CDR1 MNHEY, CDR2 SMNVEV (reference sequence). The CDR3 is made up of 15 amino acids. Researchers ran the PCR with 60 Vbeta and 13 Jbeta primers. Data came from immunoSEQ multiplex PCR; TCRdb stores just in-frame clones and leaves some out. The sample has around 130,000 clones, approximately 80% seen once. Study outcomes and limitations: The study recorded over 150 TCR beta chains that were cytomegalovirus-associated. Reportedly, diagnosis of cytomegalovirus status by the classifier showed high specificity and sensitivity.

V gene TRBV27 combines with J gene TRBJ2-7; D might be TRBD1 (6 bases). What was sequenced was PBMCs. The TCR originated in a girl aged 2-9 years in good health and CMV-seronegative. CDR3 nucleotides: TGTGCCAGCAGTCTATATCGGGACACCCCCTACGAGCAGTACTTC. Translation gives CASSLYRDTPYEQYF.